The rows below give T cell receptor beta chains drawn from one sample of a study of identical twins. MiXCR, run by TCRdb on the 5' RACE reads, gives a single entry per CDR3 protein. Here the sample spans 570,000 or so distinct CDR3 sequences, over 8.5% being singletons. Another study also made use of these data, one on yellow fever vaccine responses in identical twins.

The sequencing input was PBMCs. Receptor source: a woman under 30 in good health. The CDR3 runs from the conserved cysteine through the conserved F or W. The D gene is left open where the match is weak. Only some rows state a clone size, as once, few, many or a class for expanded clones.

D,V,size,J,CDR3,DNA
NA,TRBV12-3/TRBV12-4,many,TRBJ1-2,CASSLLQGTGYTF,TGTGCCAGCAGCCTCCTACAAGGGACTGGCTACACCTTC
NA,TRBV7-9,many,TRBJ2-1,CASSLLRDEQFF,TGTGCCAGCAGCTTGTTGCGAGATGAGCAGTTCTTC
NA,TRBV27,many,TRBJ1-2,CASSLSAQGRRGYTF,TGTGCCAGCAGTTTATCGGCCCAGGGGCGAAGGGGCTACACCTTC
NA,TRBV6-1,few,TRBJ2-5,CASGETPYQETQYF,TGTGCCAGCGGCGAAACACCGTACCAAGAGACCCAGTACTTC
NA,TRBV20-1,many,TRBJ1-2,CSARGEASVTAGYTF,TGCAGTGCTAGAGGGGAGGCCTCGGTGACGGCTGGCTACACCTTC
TRBD1,TRBV10-3,few,TRBJ2-5,CATTRGQEGETQYF,TGTGCCACCACCAGGGGACAGGAAGGGGAGACCCAGTACTTC
NA,TRBV7-2,NA,TRBJ1-5,CASSPRIRGGGNQPQHF,TGTGCCAGCAGCCCGAGAATTAGGGGAGGGGGCAATCAGCCCCAGCATTTT
NA,TRBV12-3/TRBV12-4,many,TRBJ1-2,CASSLDSYGYTF,TGTGCCAGCAGTCTGGACAGCTATGGCTACACCTTC
TRBD2,TRBV11-2,many,TRBJ2-3,CASSLGSLAGRTDTQYF,TGTGCCAGCAGCTTAGGGTCACTAGCGGGACGCACAGATACGCAGTATTTT
NA,TRBV4-3,few,TRBJ2-7,CASSQDGKSRGSSYEQYF,TGCGCCAGCAGCCAAGATGGAAAGTCGCGGGGCAGCTCCTACGAGCAGTACTTC
NA,TRBV7-3,few,TRBJ2-6,CASSSRDSGANVLTF,TGTGCCAGCAGCTCCCGGGACTCTGGGGCCAACGTCCTGACTTTC
TRBD2,TRBV12-3/TRBV12-4,few,TRBJ2-7,CASSLGAREGYEQYF,TGTGCCAGCAGTTTAGGAGCCCGGGAGGGCTACGAGCAGTACTTC
NA,TRBV10-2,NA,TRBJ2-3,CASSELGSTDTQYF,TGCGCCAGCAGTGAGCTCGGCAGCACAGATACGCAGTATTTT
TRBD1,TRBV29-1,few,TRBJ2-7,CSGGGMYEQYF,TGCAGCGGAGGGGGCATGTACGAGCAGTACTTC
TRBD2,TRBV4-2,many,TRBJ2-1,CASSQGPDSGLAGVFYNEQFF,TGTGCCAGCAGCCAAGGTCCGGACAGTGGCCTAGCGGGAGTTTTCTACAATGAGCAGTTCTTC
TRBD1,TRBV25-1,many,TRBJ1-1,CASRGGGNNENTEAFF,TGTGCCAGCAGGGGAGGGGGCAACAATGAGAACACTGAAGCTTTCTTT
NA,TRBV5-1,many,TRBJ2-3,CASSRSGDTDTQYF,TGCGCCAGCAGCCGCTCAGGGGATACAGATACGCAGTATTTT
TRBD2,TRBV10-3,few,TRBJ2-1,CAIRRAGGPGNEQFF,TGTGCCATCAGAAGAGCGGGAGGCCCGGGCAATGAGCAGTTCTTC
NA,TRBV20-1,NA,TRBJ2-7,CSASDIRGLGNEQYF,TGCAGTGCTAGTGACATAAGGGGCCTTGGCAACGAGCAGTACTTC
NA,TRBV6-2/TRBV6-3,few,TRBJ2-3,CASKRADTQYF,TGTGCCAGCAAGCGGGCGGATACGCAGTATTTT
TRBD1,TRBV5-1,NA,TRBJ2-5,CASSFSPTGAQETQYF,TGCGCCAGCAGCTTCTCCCCGACAGGGGCACAAGAGACCCAGTACTTC
NA,TRBV12-3/TRBV12-4,NA,TRBJ2-2,CASWLGGNTGELFF,TGTGCCAGCTGGCTTGGGGGGAACACCGGGGAGCTGTTTTTT
NA,TRBV28,few,TRBJ1-1,CASRSIPALTNKNTEAFF,TGTGCCAGCAGGTCAATACCCGCTCTTACAAATAAGAACACTGAAGCTTTCTTT
TRBD2,TRBV7-8,few,TRBJ2-3,CASSTTSGIDTQYF,TGTGCCAGCAGCACCACTAGCGGGATAGATACGCAGTATTTT
TRBD2,TRBV30,NA,TRBJ2-3,CAWSPGTNTDTQYF,TGTGCCTGGAGCCCCGGGACTAACACAGATACGCAGTATTTT
NA,TRBV7-8,NA,TRBJ1-5,CASSGNGESGTPFGNQPQHF,TGTGCCAGCAGCGGGAACGGTGAAAGCGGGACCCCTTTCGGCAATCAGCCCCAGCATTTT
NA,TRBV19,NA,TRBJ2-4,CASTLDPRSNIQYF,TGTGCCAGTACCTTGGATCCCCGGTCGAACATTCAGTACTTC
NA,TRBV11-2,NA,TRBJ2-1,CASARGTYNEQFF,TGTGCCAGCGCCCGCGGTACCTACAATGAGCAGTTCTTC
NA,TRBV11-2,NA,TRBJ2-3,CASSLDGRGRSTDTQYF,TGTGCCAGCAGCTTAGACGGGCGGGGGCGAAGCACAGATACGCAGTATTTT
NA,TRBV3-1,few,TRBJ2-1,CASSPRAANNEQFF,TGTGCCAGCAGCCCCCGAGCAGCCAACAATGAGCAGTTCTTC
NA,TRBV7-3,many,TRBJ1-1,CASSLTADGNTEAFF,TGTGCCAGCAGCTTAACCGCGGACGGGAACACTGAAGCTTTCTTT
TRBD2,TRBV6-1,many,TRBJ2-5,CASSDGGGTQETQYF,TGTGCCAGCAGTGATGGGGGAGGGACCCAAGAGACCCAGTACTTC
NA,TRBV4-3,many,TRBJ2-7,CASSQDQGGSYYEQYF,TGCGCCAGCAGCCAAGATCAGGGCGGAAGTTACTACGAGCAGTACTTC
NA,TRBV7-2,many,TRBJ2-1,CASSLRGAPYNEQFF,TGTGCCAGCAGCCTCCGGGGGGCCCCCTACAATGAGCAGTTCTTC
NA,TRBV6-2/TRBV6-3,many,TRBJ2-2,CASRAPPQGTGELFF,TGTGCCAGCAGGGCCCCGCCTCAGGGGACCGGGGAGCTGTTTTTT
NA,TRBV20-1,few,TRBJ2-5,CSAPDFSETQYF,TGCAGTGCTCCGGACTTTTCAGAGACCCAGTACTTC
TRBD2,TRBV6-5,many,TRBJ2-1,CASRYSGSRDSSGQFF,TGTGCCAGCAGATATAGCGGGAGCCGGGATAGTAGTGGGCAGTTCTTC
TRBD2,TRBV5-1,NA,TRBJ2-1,CASSPNSGTSGYNEQFF,TGCGCCAGCAGCCCGAACTCCGGGACTAGCGGATACAATGAGCAGTTCTTC
NA,TRBV15,NA,TRBJ2-3,CATSPRGSTDTQYF,TGTGCCACCAGTCCGCGGGGTAGCACAGATACGCAGTATTTT
NA,TRBV10-2,many,TRBJ2-3,CASSQGGSSDTQYF,TGCGCCAGCAGTCAGGGTGGGAGTTCAGATACGCAGTATTTT
TRBD1,TRBV7-9,many,TRBJ1-1,CASSLAGRGSPNTEAFF,TGTGCCAGCAGCTTAGCTGGCAGGGGGAGTCCAAACACTGAAGCTTTCTTT
NA,TRBV29-1,many,TRBJ1-2,CSVEEGTNYGYTF,TGCAGCGTTGAGGAGGGGACTAACTATGGCTACACCTTC
NA,TRBV11-2,NA,TRBJ2-5,CASRDAGTQYF,TGTGCCAGCAGGGATGCTGGGACCCAGTACTTC
NA,TRBV18,many,TRBJ2-3,CASSPPGATRPSTDTQYF,TGTGCCAGCTCACCACCCGGGGCAACCAGACCTAGCACAGATACGCAGTATTTT
TRBD2,TRBV20-1,NA,TRBJ2-3,CSAWGGLAGRTDTQYF,TGCAGTGCTTGGGGAGGACTAGCGGGACGCACAGATACGCAGTATTTT
NA,TRBV7-9,few,TRBJ1-4,CASRSTPNEKLFF,TGTGCCAGCAGGTCTACGCCGAATGAAAAACTGTTTTTT
NA,TRBV7-8,few,TRBJ2-7,CASSLAKNMRGRYEQYF,TGTGCCAGCAGCTTAGCTAAAAACATGAGGGGTCGATACGAGCAGTACTTC
NA,TRBV7-9,few,TRBJ2-5,CASSSPLVPASTQYF,TGTGCCAGCAGCTCCCCACTAGTCCCGGCATCGACCCAGTACTTC
NA,TRBV20-1,many,TRBJ1-2,CSDQGQTFYGYTF,TGCAGTGACCAGGGCCAGACTTTCTATGGCTACACCTTC
TRBD2,TRBV29-1,NA,TRBJ2-5,CSVEQPGLQETQYF,TGCAGCGTTGAACAACCGGGACTACAAGAGACCCAGTACTTC
NA,TRBV2,NA,TRBJ2-7,CASRAEGAERYEQYF,TGTGCCAGCAGGGCAGAGGGAGCCGAGAGATACGAGCAGTACTTC
NA,TRBV5-6,few,TRBJ2-2,CASSPVGTVNTGELFF,TGTGCCAGCAGCCCCGTCGGGACGGTTAACACCGGGGAGCTGTTTTTT
NA,TRBV6-6,NA,TRBJ2-7,CASSYRVDEQYF,TGTGCCAGCAGTTACAGGGTGGACGAGCAGTACTTC
NA,TRBV20-1,NA,TRBJ2-1,CSAAAGFPKDEQFF,TGCAGTGCTGCGGCGGGTTTTCCCAAGGATGAGCAGTTCTTC
NA,TRBV7-3,few,TRBJ2-3,CASSMSLRDTQYF,TGTGCCAGCAGCATGTCACTACGAGACACGCAGTATTTT
TRBD2,TRBV7-6,NA,TRBJ2-1,CASSWGLAEDGEQFF,TGTGCCAGCAGCTGGGGACTAGCGGAGGACGGTGAGCAGTTCTTC
NA,TRBV4-3,NA,TRBJ2-7,CASSQDGGPGEQYF,TGCGCCAGCAGCCAAGATGGGGGACCGGGGGAGCAGTACTTC
NA,TRBV6-2/TRBV6-3,NA,TRBJ2-7,CASSYGQLSYEQYF,TGTGCCAGCAGCTATGGACAGCTATCCTACGAGCAGTACTTC
TRBD2,TRBV12-3/TRBV12-4,few,TRBJ2-5,CASREADKETQYF,TGTGCCAGTCGGGAGGCAGACAAAGAGACCCAGTACTTC